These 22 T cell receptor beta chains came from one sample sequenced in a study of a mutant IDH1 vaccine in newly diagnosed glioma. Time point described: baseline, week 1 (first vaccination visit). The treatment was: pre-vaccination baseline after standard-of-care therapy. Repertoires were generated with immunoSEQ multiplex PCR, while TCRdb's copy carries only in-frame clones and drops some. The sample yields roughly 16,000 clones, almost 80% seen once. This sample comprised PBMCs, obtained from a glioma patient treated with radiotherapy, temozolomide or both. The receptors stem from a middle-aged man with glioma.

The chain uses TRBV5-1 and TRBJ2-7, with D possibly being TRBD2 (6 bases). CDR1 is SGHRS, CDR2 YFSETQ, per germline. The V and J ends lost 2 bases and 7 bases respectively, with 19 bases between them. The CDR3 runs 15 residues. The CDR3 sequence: CASSFGGTGAGEQYF. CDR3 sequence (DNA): TGCGCCAGCAGCTTTGGTGGTACGGGAGCCGGTGAGCAGTACTTC.

The CDR3 region has the DNA TGCGCCAGCAGCCCAGGGGTCCAAGAGACCCAGTACTTC. This codes for CASSPGVQETQYF. The chain links TRBV5-1 to TRBJ2-5; D possibly corresponds to TRBD1 (6 bases). Germline V gene sequence: CDR1 SGHRS, CDR2 YFSETQ. The length of the CDR3 is 13 residues. V was pared by 4 bases and J by 1 base, with 8 bases between.

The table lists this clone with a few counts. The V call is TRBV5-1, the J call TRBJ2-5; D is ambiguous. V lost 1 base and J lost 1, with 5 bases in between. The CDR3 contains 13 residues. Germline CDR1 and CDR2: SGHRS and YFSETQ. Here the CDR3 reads CASSLRVQETQYF. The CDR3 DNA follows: TGCGCCAGCAGCTTGAGGGTCCAAGAGACCCAGTACTTC. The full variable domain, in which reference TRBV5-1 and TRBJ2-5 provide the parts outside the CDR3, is KAGVTQTPRYLIKTRGQQVTLSCSPISGHRSVSWYQQTPGQGLQFLFEYFSETQRNKGNFPGRFSGRQFSNSRSEMNVSTLELGDSALYLCASSLRVQETQYFGPGTRLLVL.

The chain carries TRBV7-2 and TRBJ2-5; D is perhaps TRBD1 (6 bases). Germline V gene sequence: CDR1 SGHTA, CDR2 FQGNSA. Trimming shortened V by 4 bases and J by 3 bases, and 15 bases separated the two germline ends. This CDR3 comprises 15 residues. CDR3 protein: CASSSAPGAKETQYF. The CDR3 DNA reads TGTGCCAGCAGCTCCGCCCCAGGGGCGAAAGAGACCCAGTACTTC.

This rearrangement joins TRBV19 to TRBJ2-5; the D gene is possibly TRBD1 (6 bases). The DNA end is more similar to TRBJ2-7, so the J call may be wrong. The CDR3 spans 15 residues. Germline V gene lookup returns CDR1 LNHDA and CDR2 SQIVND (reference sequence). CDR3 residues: CASKLAVGGIYEQYF. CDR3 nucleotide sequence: TGTGCCAGTAAATTGGCGGTAGGGGGAATCTACGAGCAGTACTTC.

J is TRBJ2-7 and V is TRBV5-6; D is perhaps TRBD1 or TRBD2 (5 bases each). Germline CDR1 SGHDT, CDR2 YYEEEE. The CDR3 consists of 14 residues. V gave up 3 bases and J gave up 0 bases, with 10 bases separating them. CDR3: CASSWETASYEQYF. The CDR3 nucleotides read TGTGCCAGCAGCTGGGAGACAGCCTCCTACGAGCAGTACTTC.

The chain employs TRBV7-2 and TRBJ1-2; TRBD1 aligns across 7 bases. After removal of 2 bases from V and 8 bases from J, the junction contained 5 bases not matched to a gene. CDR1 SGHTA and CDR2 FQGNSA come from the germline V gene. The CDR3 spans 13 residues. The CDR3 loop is CASSLQRQGGYTF. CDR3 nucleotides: TGTGCCAGCAGCTTACAACGACAGGGAGGCTACACCTTC.

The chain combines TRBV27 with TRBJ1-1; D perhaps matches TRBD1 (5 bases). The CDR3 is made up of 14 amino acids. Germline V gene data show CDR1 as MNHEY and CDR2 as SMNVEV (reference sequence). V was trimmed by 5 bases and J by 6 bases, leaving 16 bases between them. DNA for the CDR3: TGTGCCAGCAGTATGGGCAGGGCCCGGTCTGAAGCTTTCTTT. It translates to CASSMGRARSEAFF.

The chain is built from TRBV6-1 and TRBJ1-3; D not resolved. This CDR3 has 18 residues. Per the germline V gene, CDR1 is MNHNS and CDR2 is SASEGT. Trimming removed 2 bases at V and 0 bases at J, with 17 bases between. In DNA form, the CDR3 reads TGTGCCAGCAGTGAATCTCACGGTGGAGTGATCTCTGGAAACACCATATATTTT. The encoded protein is CASSESHGGVISGNTIYF.

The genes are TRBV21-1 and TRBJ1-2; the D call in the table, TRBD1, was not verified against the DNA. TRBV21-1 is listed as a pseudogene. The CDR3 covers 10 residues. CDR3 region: CASSKNGGPF. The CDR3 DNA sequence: TGTGCCAGCAGCAAGAATGGGGGCCCCTTC.

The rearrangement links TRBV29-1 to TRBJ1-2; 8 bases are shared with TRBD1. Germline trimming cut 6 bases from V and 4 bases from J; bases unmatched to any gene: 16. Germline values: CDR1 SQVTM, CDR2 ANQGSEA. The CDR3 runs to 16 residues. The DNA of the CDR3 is TGCAGCGTCGCATTCGGGACAGGAGGGGGGGGCTATGGCTACACCTTC. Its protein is CSVAFGTGGGGYGYTF.

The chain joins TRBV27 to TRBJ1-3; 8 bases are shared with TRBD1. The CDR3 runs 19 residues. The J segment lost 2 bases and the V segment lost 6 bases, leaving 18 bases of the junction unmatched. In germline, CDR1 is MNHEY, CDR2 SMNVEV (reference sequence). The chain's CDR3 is CASRPLSGTGRITGNTIYF. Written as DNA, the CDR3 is TGTGCCAGCAGACCCTTATCTGGGACAGGAAGAATTACTGGAAACACCATATATTTT.

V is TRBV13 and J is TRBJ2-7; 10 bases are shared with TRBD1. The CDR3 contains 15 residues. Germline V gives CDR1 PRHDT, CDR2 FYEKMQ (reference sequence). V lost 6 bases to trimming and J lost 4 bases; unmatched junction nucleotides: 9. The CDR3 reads CASRHRQGALYEQYF. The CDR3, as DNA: TGTGCCAGCAGACATAGACAGGGGGCCCTTTACGAGCAGTACTTC.

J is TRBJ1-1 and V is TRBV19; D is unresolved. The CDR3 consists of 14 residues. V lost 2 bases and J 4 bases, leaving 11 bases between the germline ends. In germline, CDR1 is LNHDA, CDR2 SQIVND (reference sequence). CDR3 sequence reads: CASSIQAASTEAFF. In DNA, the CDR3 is TGTGCCAGTAGTATACAGGCGGCGAGCACTGAAGCTTTCTTT.

In DNA form, the CDR3 reads TGCGCCAGCAGCGGAAATAGCGGGAGGCTGAACACCGGGGAGCTGTTTTTT. This gives the protein CASSGNSGRLNTGELFF. The chain links TRBV5-1 to TRBJ2-2, with 10 nucleotides matching TRBD2. The CDR3 consists of 17 residues. Losses at the gene ends were 4 bases for V and 1 base for J; bases not matched to a gene: 7. Germline values: CDR1 SGHRS, CDR2 YFSETQ. Based on the CDR3 plus reference TRBV5-1 and TRBJ2-2, the full variable domain is KAGVTQTPRYLIKTRGQQVTLSCSPISGHRSVSWYQQTPGQGLQFLFEYFSETQRNKGNFPGRFSGRQFSNSRSEMNVSTLELGDSALYLCASSGNSGRLNTGELFFGEGSRLTVL.

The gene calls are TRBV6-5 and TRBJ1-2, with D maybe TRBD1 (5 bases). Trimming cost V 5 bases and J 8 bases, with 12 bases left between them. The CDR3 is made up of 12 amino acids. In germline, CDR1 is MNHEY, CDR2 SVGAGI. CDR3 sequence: CASSTQGYGYTF. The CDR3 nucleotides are TGTGCCAGCAGTACCCAGGGTTACGGCTACACCTTC.

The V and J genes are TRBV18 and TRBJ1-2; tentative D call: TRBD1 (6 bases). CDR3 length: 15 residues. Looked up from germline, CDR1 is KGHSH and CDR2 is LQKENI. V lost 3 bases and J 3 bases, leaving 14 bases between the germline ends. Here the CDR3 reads CASSPKTGYDYGYTF. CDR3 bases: TGTGCCAGCTCACCCAAAACAGGGTACGACTATGGCTACACCTTC.

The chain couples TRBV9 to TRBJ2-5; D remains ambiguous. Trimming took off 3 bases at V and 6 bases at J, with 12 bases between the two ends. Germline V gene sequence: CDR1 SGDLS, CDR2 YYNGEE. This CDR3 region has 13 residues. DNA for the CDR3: TGTGCCAGCAGCGACTCCAGCCTCAAGACCCAGTACTTC. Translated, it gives CASSDSSLKTQYF.

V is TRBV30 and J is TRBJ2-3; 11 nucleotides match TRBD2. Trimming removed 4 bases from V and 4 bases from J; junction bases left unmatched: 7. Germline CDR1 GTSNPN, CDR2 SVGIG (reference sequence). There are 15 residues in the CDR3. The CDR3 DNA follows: TGTGCCTGGACCCTTAGCGGGAGGGCATCAGATACGCAGTATTTT. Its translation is CAWTLSGRASDTQYF.

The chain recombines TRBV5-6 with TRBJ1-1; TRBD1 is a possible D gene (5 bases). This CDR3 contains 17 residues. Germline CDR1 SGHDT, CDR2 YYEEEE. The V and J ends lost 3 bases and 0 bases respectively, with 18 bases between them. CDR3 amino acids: CASSSDSLAGVNTEAFF. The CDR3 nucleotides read TGTGCCAGCAGCTCTGACAGTCTTGCTGGGGTGAACACTGAAGCTTTCTTT.

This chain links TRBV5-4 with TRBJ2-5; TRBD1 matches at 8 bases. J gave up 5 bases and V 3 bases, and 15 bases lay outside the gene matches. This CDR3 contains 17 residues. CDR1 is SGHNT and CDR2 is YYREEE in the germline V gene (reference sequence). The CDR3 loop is CASSSLGTGESRETQYF. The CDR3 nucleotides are TGTGCCAGCAGCTCACTCGGGACAGGAGAAAGCCGGGAGACCCAGTACTTC.

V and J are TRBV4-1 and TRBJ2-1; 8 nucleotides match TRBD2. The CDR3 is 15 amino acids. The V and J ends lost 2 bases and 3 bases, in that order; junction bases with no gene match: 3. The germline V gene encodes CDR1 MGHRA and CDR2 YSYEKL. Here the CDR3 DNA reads TGCGCCAGCAGCCAAATAGCGGGAAGCTACAATGAGCAGTTCTTC. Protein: CASSQIAGSYNEQFF.